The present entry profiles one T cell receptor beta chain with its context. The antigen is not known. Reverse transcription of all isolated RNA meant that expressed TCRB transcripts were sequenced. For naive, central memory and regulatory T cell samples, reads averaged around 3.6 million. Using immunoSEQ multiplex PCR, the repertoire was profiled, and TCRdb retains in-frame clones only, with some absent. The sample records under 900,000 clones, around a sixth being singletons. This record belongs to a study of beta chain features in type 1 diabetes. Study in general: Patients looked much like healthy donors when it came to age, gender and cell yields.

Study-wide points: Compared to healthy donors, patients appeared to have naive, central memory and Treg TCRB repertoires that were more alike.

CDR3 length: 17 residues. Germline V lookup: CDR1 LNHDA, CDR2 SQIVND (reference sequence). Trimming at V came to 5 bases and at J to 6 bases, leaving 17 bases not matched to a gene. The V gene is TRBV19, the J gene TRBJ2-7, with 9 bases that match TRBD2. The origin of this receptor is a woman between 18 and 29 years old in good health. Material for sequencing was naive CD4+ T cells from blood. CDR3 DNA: TGTGCCAGTAGTCCTAGAACCCTAGCGGGACGGCAAAGCGAGCAGTACTTC. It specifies CASSPRTLAGRQSEQYF.